A single T cell receptor beta chain is shown here with its context. This clonotype was observed a few times. Its recognized antigen is unknown. There are no base qualities to consult, and no much larger clone falls within one base. This specimen's treatment or condition label, interpreted: live attenuated yellow fever vaccine strain. Two biological replicates of bulk PBMCs were collected at each blood-draw timepoint. PBMCs were isolated from peripheral blood using a standard Ficoll-Paque protocol. RNA was extracted with TriZol from bulk PBMCs, CD4 and CD8 fractions, and dextramer-positive and dextramer-negative fractions. The data were obtained in a study of T cells after yellow fever vaccination (dated by TCRdb to between 2017 and 2020). Regarding the research as a whole: Libraries from fractions with low cell numbers were prepared with the SMART-Seq v4 Ultra Low Input RNA kit. To follow T-cell clones before and after primary and booster YFV17D yellow fever vaccination, bulk TCR alpha and beta repertoires were sequenced over time. Two healthy male donors, one aged 18 to 30 and one aged 30 to 40 years, made up the cohort. Blood samples were taken at several timepoints before and after primary and secondary immunization, and bulk PBMC replicates and cell subsets were isolated. Results the study describes overall, beyond this receptor: Most clones expanded after primary vaccination (around 96% of CD4 and 70% to 90% of CD8) were re-detected after the booster, suggesting that broad memory maintenance occurred. Compared with the primary T-cell response, the secondary T-cell response was weaker but faster, peaking on day 5 rather than day 15. The study included only a couple of donors, which limits how far the findings can be generalized. Computational filtering was needed because FACS-sorted repertoires could contain abundant contaminating clonotypes from the bulk population. A small share of clonotypes was detected in both CD4 and CD8 compartments, with the overlap likely arising from convergent recombination.

The CDR3, from cysteine to phenylalanine, totals 19 residues. Only the CDR3 DNA is retained, 57 bases long and in frame from the first base. Sequencer: Illumina NovaSeq 6000. TCR cDNA was synthesized by 5'RACE template switching, through which a universal primer site and unique molecular identifiers were introduced. Priming of cDNA synthesis was performed from both the TCR alpha and TCR beta constant segments. Two PCR steps were used to amplify libraries, with sample barcodes and sequencing adapters being added in the second step. Sequencing of libraries was performed on Illumina HiSeq 2500 (2x100 bp) or NovaSeq (2x150 bp). As for the original processing: Reads were demultiplexed and collapsed into UMI consensus sequences with MIGEC, and V(D)J alignment was performed with MiXCR. Vaccine-responding clonotypes were identified with edgeR using replicate PBMC samples, with FDR below 0.01 and a log2 fold change above 5 up to day 15 being required. Each bulk clonotype was labeled CD4 or CD8 based on which sequenced repertoire, CD4 or CD8, contained the clonotype at higher abundance. Through fastp at Q25 and MiXCR, TCRdb rebuilt clones from the public reads, retaining in-frame beta chains. CDR3 protein duplicates are merged, each entry listing the most common genes and DNA. The V and J calls were determined by TCRdb, not by the authors. The sample includes around 310,000 distinct CDR3 sequences, with about 4% observed a single time. Approximately 24% of the sample lies in the top ten.

The rearranged chain carries TRBV21-1 and TRBJ2-2; TRBD1 reflects the table's D call only, with no check against the DNA. TRBV21-1 is flagged as a pseudogene. This TCR derives from a young man who received the YFV17D yellow fever vaccine. Specimen: PBMCs, collected 5 days after the yellow fever booster vaccination. This receptor carries the CDR3 CASSKAGRRQGTFTGELFF. The DNA sequence reads TGTGCCAGCAGCAAAGCTGGTAGGAGACAGGGGACCTTCACCGGGGAGCTGTTTTTT.